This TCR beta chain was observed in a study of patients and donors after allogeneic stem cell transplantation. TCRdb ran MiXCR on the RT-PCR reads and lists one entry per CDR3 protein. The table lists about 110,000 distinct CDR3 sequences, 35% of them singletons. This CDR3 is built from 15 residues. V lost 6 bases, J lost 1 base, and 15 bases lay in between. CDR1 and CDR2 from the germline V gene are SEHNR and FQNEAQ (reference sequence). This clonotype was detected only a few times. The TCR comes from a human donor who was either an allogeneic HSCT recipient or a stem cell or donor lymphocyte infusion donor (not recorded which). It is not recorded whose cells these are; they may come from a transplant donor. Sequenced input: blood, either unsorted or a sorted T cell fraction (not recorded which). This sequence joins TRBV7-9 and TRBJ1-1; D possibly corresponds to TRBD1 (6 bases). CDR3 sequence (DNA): TGTGCCAGCAGTCCTCCCGGGACACCGAACACTGAAGCTTTCTTT. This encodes CASSPPGTPNTEAFF.